The present entry profiles one TCR beta chain with its context. The J segment lost 0 bases and the V segment lost 4 bases, leaving 8 bases of the junction unmatched. Germline V gene sequence: CDR1 SQVTM, CDR2 ANQGSEA. The CDR3 runs to 15 residues. The data originate from a study of cytomegalovirus exposure and HLA in healthy donors. The study ran its PCR with 60 Vbeta and 13 Jbeta primers. Here immunoSEQ multiplex PCR was the method, and the copy in TCRdb shows in-frame clones only, minus some. Here the sample table reports about 79,000 clones. This sequence joins TRBV29-1 and TRBJ1-1; 7 nucleotides align to TRBD1. The sequenced sample consisted of PBMCs. This receptor was identified in a young man in good health and CMV-seronegative. CDR3 region: CSVALSGGLNTEAFF. Written as DNA, the CDR3 is TGCAGCGTTGCCTTGTCAGGGGGTTTGAACACTGAAGCTTTCTTT.